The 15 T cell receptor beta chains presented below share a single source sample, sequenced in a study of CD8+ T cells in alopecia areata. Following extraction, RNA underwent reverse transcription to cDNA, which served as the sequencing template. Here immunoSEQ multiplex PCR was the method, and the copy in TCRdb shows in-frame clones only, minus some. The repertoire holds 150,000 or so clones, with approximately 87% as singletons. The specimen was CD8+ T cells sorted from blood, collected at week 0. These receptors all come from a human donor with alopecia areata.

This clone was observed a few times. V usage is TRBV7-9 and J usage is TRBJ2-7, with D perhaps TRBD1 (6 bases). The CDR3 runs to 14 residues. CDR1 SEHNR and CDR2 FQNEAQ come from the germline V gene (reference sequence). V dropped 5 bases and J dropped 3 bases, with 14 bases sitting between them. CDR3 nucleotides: TGTGCCAGCAGCCCGGGACACCCGATCTACGAGCAGTACTTC. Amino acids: CASSPGHPIYEQYF. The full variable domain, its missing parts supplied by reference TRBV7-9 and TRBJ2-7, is DTGVSQNPRHKITKRGQNVTFRCDPISEHNRLYWYRQTLGQGPEFLTYFQNEAQLEKSRLLSDRFSAERPKGSFSTLEIQRTEQGDSAMYLCASSPGHPIYEQYFGPGTRLTVT.

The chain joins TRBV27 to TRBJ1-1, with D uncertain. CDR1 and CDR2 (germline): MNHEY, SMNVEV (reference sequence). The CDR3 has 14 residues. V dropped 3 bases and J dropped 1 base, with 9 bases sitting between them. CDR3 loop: CASSFLDGNTEAFF. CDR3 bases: TGTGCCAGCAGTTTTTTGGACGGGAACACTGAAGCTTTCTTT.

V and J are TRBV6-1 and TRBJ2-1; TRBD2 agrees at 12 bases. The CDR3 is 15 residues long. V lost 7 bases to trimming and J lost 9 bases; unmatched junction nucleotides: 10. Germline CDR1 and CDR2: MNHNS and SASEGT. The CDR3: CASTWLAGGMGEQFF. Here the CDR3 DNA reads TGTGCCAGCACCTGGCTAGCGGGGGGGATGGGTGAGCAGTTCTTC.

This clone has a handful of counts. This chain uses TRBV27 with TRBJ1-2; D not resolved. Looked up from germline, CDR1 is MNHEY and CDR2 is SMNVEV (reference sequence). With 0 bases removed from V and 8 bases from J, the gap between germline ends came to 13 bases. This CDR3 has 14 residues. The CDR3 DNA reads TGTGCCAGCAGTTTATCGAGTCACCTCCGGGGCTACACCTTC. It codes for CASSLSSHLRGYTF.

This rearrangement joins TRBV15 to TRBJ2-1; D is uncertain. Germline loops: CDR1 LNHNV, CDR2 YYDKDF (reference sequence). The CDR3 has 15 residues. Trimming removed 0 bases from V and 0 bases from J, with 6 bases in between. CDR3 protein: CATSRDQSSYNEQFF. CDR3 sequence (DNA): TGTGCCACCAGCAGAGACCAGAGCTCCTACAATGAGCAGTTCTTC.

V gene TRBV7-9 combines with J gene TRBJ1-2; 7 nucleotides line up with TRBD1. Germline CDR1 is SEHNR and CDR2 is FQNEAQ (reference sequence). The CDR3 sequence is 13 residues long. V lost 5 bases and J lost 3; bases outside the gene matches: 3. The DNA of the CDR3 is TGTGCCAGCAGCCGAACAGGGGACTATGGCTACACCTTC. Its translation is CASSRTGDYGYTF.

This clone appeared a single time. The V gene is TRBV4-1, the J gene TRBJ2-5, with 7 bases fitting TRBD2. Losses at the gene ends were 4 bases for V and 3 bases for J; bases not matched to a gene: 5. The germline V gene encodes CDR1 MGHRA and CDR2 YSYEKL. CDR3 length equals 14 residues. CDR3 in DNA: TGCGCCAGCAGCCGACTAGCAGACGAAGAGACCCAGTACTTC. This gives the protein CASSRLADEETQYF.

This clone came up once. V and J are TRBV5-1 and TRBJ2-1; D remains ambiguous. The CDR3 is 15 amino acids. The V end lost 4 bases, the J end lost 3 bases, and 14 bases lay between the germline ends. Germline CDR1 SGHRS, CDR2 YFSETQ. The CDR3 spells CASSPGDSNYNEQFF. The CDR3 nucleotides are TGCGCCAGCAGCCCTGGGGATTCCAACTACAATGAGCAGTTCTTC.

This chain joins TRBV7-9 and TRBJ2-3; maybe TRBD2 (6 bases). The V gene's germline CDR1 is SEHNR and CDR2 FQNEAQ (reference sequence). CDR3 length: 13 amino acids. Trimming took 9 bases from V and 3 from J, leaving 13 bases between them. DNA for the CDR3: TGTGCCAGAGAAGGAGGGGATACAGATACGCAGTATTTT. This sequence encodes CAREGGDTDTQYF.

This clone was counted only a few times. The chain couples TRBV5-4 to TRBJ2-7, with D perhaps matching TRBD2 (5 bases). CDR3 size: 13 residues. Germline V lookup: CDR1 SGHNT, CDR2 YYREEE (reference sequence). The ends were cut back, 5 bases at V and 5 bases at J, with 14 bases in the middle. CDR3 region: CASRLGSRDEQYF. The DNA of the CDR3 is TGTGCCAGCAGACTAGGGTCCCGGGACGAGCAGTACTTC.

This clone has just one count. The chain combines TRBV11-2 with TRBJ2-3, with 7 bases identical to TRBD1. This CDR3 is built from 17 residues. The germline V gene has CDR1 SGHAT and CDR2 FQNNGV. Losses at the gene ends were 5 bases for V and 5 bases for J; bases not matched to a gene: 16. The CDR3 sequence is CASSRIYRGWVVDTQYF. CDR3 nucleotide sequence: TGTGCCAGCAGCCGAATTTACAGGGGATGGGTGGTAGATACGCAGTATTTT.

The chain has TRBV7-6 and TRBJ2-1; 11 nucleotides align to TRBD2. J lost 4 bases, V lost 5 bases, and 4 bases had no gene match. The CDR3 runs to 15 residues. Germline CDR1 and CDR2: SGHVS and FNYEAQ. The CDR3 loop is CASSPGTSGYNEQFF. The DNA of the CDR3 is TGTGCCAGCAGCCCTGGGACTAGCGGTTACAATGAGCAGTTCTTC.

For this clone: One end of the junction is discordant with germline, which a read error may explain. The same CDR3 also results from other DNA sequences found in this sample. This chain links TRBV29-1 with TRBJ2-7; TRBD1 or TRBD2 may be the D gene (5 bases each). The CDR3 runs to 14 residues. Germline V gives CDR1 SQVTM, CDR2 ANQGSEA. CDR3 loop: CSVEEAGSSYEQYF. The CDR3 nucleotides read TGCAGCGTCGAAGAGGCAGGGAGCTCCTACGAGCAGTACTTC.

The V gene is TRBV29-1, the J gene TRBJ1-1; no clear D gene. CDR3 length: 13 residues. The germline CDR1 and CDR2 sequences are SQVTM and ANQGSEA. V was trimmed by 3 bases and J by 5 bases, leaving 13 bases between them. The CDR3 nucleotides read TGCAGCGTTGAGGAGGGTTCGGGGACTGAAGCTTTCTTT. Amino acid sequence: CSVEEGSGTEAFF.

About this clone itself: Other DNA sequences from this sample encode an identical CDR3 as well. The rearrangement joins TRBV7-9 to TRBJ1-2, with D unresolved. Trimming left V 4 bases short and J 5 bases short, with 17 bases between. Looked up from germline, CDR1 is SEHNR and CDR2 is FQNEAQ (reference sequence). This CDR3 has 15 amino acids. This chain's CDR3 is CASSSYRLEGYGYTF. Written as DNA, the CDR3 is TGTGCCAGCAGCTCCTACAGATTAGAAGGGTATGGCTACACCTTC. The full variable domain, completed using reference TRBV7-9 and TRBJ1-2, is DTGVSQNPRHKITKRGQNVTFRCDPISEHNRLYWYRQTLGQGPEFLTYFQNEAQLEKSRLLSDRFSAERPKGSFSTLEIQRTEQGDSAMYLCASSSYRLEGYGYTFGSGTRLTVV.